This entry describes one T cell receptor beta chain. Its antigen is still unknown. The data were taken from a study of graft-versus-host responses after intestinal transplantation. Findings and caveats of the study: Graft-donor T cell macrochimerism in patients accompanied high graft-versus-host to host-versus-graft clonal ratios in allografts. Ileal or blood samples showed some GvH clones first, and such clones were also found in recipient marrow.

The assay was immunoSEQ multiplex PCR, and TCRdb's table has in-frame clones only and misses some. The table shows around 130,000 clones, with more than 90% occurring only once. The CDR3 length is 15 residues. J gave up 4 bases and V 4 bases, and 10 bases lay outside the gene matches. Germline CDR1 is SGDLS and CDR2 is YYNGEE. The chain has TRBV9 and TRBJ2-5; 7 bases line up with TRBD1. Sample: unstimulated CD4+ T cells sorted from spleen or lymph node cells, taken before intestinal transplant. The receptor's source is a human donor who received an intestinal transplant. DNA for the CDR3: TGTGCCAGCAGCCCCCGAGGACAGGTTACAGAGACCCAGTACTTC. It is translated as CASSPRGQVTETQYF.